The entry below describes one T cell receptor beta chain. It has no known antigen specificity. It has no much larger one-base neighbor in the sample; base qualities were not kept. This record belongs to a study of B cell selection in AIRE deficiency (dated by TCRdb to the late 2010s). In the study overall: TCRbeta repertoires of sorted blood CD4+ conventional T cells and regulatory T cells were compared between AIRE-deficient patients and healthy controls. The TCR-sequenced cohort comprised about 5 AIRE-deficient APECED patients and about 5 healthy control donors. Overall results and qualifications from the work: Among under 4,500 shared Treg TCRbeta sequences, around 32% were found to be shared only among healthy donors and around 9.7% only among patients, suggesting that Treg selection is less efficient in the absence of AIRE. Only TCRbeta chains were sequenced, and roughly 40% of the Treg sequences shared among healthy donors were also detected in healthy Tconv cells, possibly owing to differing TCRalpha chains. CDR3s were shorter in shared Treg sequences, reflecting a bias toward rearrangements that have few non-templated nucleotide insertions. Roughly a third of the Treg TCRbeta sequences shared among healthy donors were found in patient Tconv cells, which suggests that Treg-biased clones were diverted into the Tconv compartment. In terms of TCRBV gene usage, CDR3 length and TCR diversity, Tconv and Treg cells from AIRE-deficient patients looked similar to Tconv and Treg cells from healthy donors.

CDR1 ENHRY and CDR2 SYGVKD are derived from the germline V gene. The CDR3 sequence holds 13 residues, the cysteine and phenylalanine included. Only CDR3 DNA is held: 39 bases, read in frame from base 1. The V end loses 10 bases and the J end loses 7 bases, and a stretch of 16 bases separates them. The immunoSEQ platform was used to sequence the TCRbeta chain. Concerning the study's data processing: When Treg repertoires were pooled, patients gave about 5.65x10^4 distinct TCRbeta sequences, while healthy donors gave 95,000 to 100,000. Treg TCRbeta sequences shared by two or more individuals were defined as public, and these public Treg TCRbeta sequences were subsequently searched for in Tconv repertoires. Differences between groups were assessed by Mann-Whitney U tests with Bonferroni-Dunn correction in GraphPad Prism 7.03. TCRdb took this table from immuneACCESS and kept in-frame rearrangements with V and J called. Such tables lack part of the clones; where checked against another copy, unresolved V genes explain under half of the gap, and the rest is unexplained. V and J calls and clone size are copied from that table; D and trimming were computed from the DNA. The sample has about 22,000 clones on record, over 90% of them singletons. Jointly, the top ten make up 1.4% of the sample.

Regulatory T cells were sorted as cells that were CD4+CD25hiCD127low/negative. The control samples were obtained from healthy donors who were not related to the patients. Sorting of Tconv and Treg cells intended for TCRbeta sequencing was performed on a FACSAria flow cytometer. The sorted cells went into 5-ml round-bottom polystyrene tubes, and the dry cell pellets were then frozen at -80 degrees C until sequencing. The specimen sequenced was CD4+CD25+ Tregs sorted from PBMCs. This clonotype was sampled from a human donor in good health. The chain links TRBV10-3 with TRBJ1-4; TRBD1 is possibly the D segment (5 matching bases). The CDR3 region reads CATSRALGEKLFF. Read as DNA, the sequence is TGTGCCACCTCCAGGGCTTTGGGTGAAAAACTGTTTTTT.